This is a list of T cell receptor beta chains from one sample in a study of spatial heterogeneity in lung cancer. TCRdb fed the 5' RACE reads into MiXCR, producing one record per CDR3 protein. The repertoire holds 90,000 to 95,000 distinct CDR3 sequences, roughly 12% seen once, with approximately 39% in the top ten. This material consisted of PBMCs, taken at surgery. These receptors were taken from a male donor with early-stage non-small cell lung cancer. The CDR3 runs from the conserved cysteine through the conserved F or W. The order of the fields is V gene, J gene, CDR3 protein.

TRBV6-6	TRBJ1-2	CASTQKGGPGDCGYTF
TRBV7-9	TRBJ2-3	CASSRQGGTDTQYF
TRBV15	TRBJ2-5	CATSKQDSNQETQYF
TRBV24-1	TRBJ2-2	CATKGQGGTGELFF
TRBV7-2	TRBJ1-2	CASSLILYGYTF
TRBV12-3/TRBV12-4	TRBJ1-5	CASSPWETISNQPQHF
TRBV7-2	TRBJ2-5	CASSGTSGGRETQYF
TRBV20-1	TRBJ2-7	CSEQREGYEQYF
TRBV6-4	TRBJ2-3	CASSASGRSSTQYF
TRBV6-6	TRBJ1-5	CASRRRDRGPNQPQHF
TRBV5-4	TRBJ2-5	CASSPPAGGQETQYF
TRBV7-3	TRBJ2-1	CASSLGGSFWNEQFF
TRBV7-3	TRBJ2-3	CASSPWTSSDTQYF
TRBV12-3/TRBV12-4	TRBJ1-5	CASTLRENQPQHF
TRBV12-3/TRBV12-4	TRBJ1-2	CASSFDINYGYTF
TRBV7-2	TRBJ1-2	CASSWTGINGYTF
TRBV11-1	TRBJ1-2	CASSSDSGGAIHTF
TRBV4-3	TRBJ1-1	CASSQEGPLGAFF
TRBV20-1	TRBJ2-2	CSARDETSGPNTGELFF
TRBV28	TRBJ2-5	CASSYRRGQTKETQYF
TRBV19	TRBJ2-1	CASSIGQGAYNEQFF
TRBV2	TRBJ2-1	CASSDGLLGEQFF
TRBV12-3/TRBV12-4	TRBJ1-1	CASSFRTLRGTEAFF
TRBV29-1	TRBJ2-7	CSVYSSYEQYF
TRBV5-1	TRBJ1-4	CASSVQRQAENEKLFF
TRBV9	TRBJ1-5	CASGTGTGFQPQHF
TRBV29-1	TRBJ1-1	CSVRTVMNTEAFF
TRBV6-6	TRBJ2-5	CASRAPSGRAGETQYF
TRBV20-1	TRBJ2-7	CSAGGTSGERTYEQYF
TRBV7-3	TRBJ1-1	CASSITGDTEAFF
TRBV24-1	TRBJ1-4	CATSDLGGEKLFF